Sequencing of this T cell receptor (beta chain) was carried out in a study of cytomegalovirus exposure and HLA in healthy donors. Whole-study findings and limits: Among TCR sequences, most were rare, though some public TCRs appeared in many donors. The authors judged a highly shared variant cluster likely a sequencing artifact. The investigators catalogued about 170 TCR beta chains as cytomegalovirus-associated.

Points on this clone: Its antigen is still unknown.

Primers: 60 Vbeta forward and 13 Jbeta reverse. Data came from immunoSEQ multiplex PCR; TCRdb stores just in-frame clones and leaves some out. The repertoire has about 99,000 clones, over 65% of them found once; the top ten carry 1.5% to 2%. The CDR3 runs 18 residues. V trimming: 4 bases; J trimming: 2 bases; junction bases outside the gene matches: 13. Per germline, CDR1 MGHRA and CDR2 YSYEKL. The receptor comes from a woman aged 40 to 49 in good health and CMV-seronegative. The material sequenced was PBMCs. The V call is TRBV4-1, the J call TRBJ2-3; TRBD2 matches 9 bases. CDR3 region: CASSLSFLTSGFTDTQYF. The CDR3 nucleotides are TGCGCCAGCAGCCTTTCCTTTTTGACTAGCGGCTTCACAGATACGCAGTATTTT.